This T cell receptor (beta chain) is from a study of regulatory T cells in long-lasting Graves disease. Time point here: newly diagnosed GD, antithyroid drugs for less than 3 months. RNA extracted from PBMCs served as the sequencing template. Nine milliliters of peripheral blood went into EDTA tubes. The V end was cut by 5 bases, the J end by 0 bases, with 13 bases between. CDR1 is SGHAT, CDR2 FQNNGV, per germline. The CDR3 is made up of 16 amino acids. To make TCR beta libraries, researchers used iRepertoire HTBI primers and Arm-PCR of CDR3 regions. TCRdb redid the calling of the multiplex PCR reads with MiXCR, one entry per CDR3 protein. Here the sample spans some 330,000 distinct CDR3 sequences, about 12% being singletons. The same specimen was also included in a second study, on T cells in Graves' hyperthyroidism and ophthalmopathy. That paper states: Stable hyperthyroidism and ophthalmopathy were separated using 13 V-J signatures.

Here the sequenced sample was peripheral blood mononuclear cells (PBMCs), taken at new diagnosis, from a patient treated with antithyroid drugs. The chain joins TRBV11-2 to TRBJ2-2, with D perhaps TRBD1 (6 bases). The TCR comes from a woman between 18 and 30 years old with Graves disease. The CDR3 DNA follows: TGTGCCAGCAGCAGGCGACAGGCTGCGAACACCGGGGAGCTGTTTTTT. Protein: CASSRRQAANTGELFF.